The text below deals with one TCR beta chain. The clone's antigen remains unknown. No per-base quality is available; no much larger clone lies one base away. The donors belonged to the validation cohort of about 110 subjects, which was separate from the approximately 660-subject first cohort. Receptor libraries were prepared by the immunoSEQ multiplex PCR assay. As for the authors' bioinformatics: To diagnose cytomegalovirus status from the catalog of TCR beta chain sequences, a statistical classification framework was built. Sourced from immuneACCESS, this table was stored by TCRdb with only in-frame sequences that have V and J called. A share of the clones is absent; for the studies checked, an unresolved V gene accounts for under half, and the remainder has no known explanation. V and J calls and clone size are given by that table; D and trimming were obtained from the DNA. The sample records 150,000 to 200,000 clones, about 82% of which are singletons. Of the sample, more than 1.1% is held by the ten largest clones.

The trim is 2 bases for V and 3 bases for J, with a gap of 8 bases between the germline ends. Looking up the germline V gene yields CDR1 SGDLS and CDR2 YYNGEE. Its CDR3 holds 13 amino acids, cysteine through phenylalanine. The CDR3 DNA has 39 bases and is translated from base 1. The data derive from a study of cytomegalovirus exposure and HLA in healthy donors (dated by TCRdb to 2016 to 2017). At the level of the whole study: A later analysis indicated that the 120 validation repertoires were generated on the platform also employed for the roughly 730 repertoires of the first cohort. The study aimed to test whether cataloging public T cell receptors could reveal signatures of past pathogen exposure. Besides the first cohort of about 730 subjects, a separate validation cohort made up of over 95 different subjects was used. The study combined high-throughput TCR immunosequencing, statistical association of individual TCRs with disease status, and machine learning to predict cytomegalovirus infection status.

Points the paper makes about the study in general: Subsequent analysis determined that TCRs grouped into clusters in the first cohort also showed a tendency toward co-occurrence across the roughly 130 validation repertoires, and approximately 94% of cluster scores exceeded 0. A later analysis had no HLA typing for the validation cohort, so co-occurrence there was scored across all 130 or so repertoires. In vitro tests confirmed that three of the cytomegalovirus-associated TCR beta chains recognize cytomegalovirus antigens. It was suggested by the authors that the approach could potentially be generalized to other disease states and immunological phenotypes. Cytomegalovirus status was reported to be diagnosed by the classifier with high specificity and sensitivity in both the original and validation cohorts. Most TCR sequences were observed very rarely across donors, whereas some public TCRs were present in many individuals. In the study, 164 TCR beta chains were listed as associated with cytomegalovirus.

What was sequenced was PBMCs. The clonotype originates from a woman aged 18-29 years in good health and CMV-seronegative. The chain employs TRBV9 and TRBJ1-2; the D region possibly corresponds to TRBD1 (5 bases align). This receptor has the CDR3 CASSVTGDYGYTF. The nucleotide sequence reads TGTGCCAGCAGCGTTACGGGGGACTATGGCTACACCTTC.